These 2 T cell receptor beta chains were all obtained from the same sample, sequenced in a study of HIV-infected children after antiretroviral therapy interruption. This sample's treatment: PENTA 11 planned treatment interruption arm or continuous ART arm. The TCR library was built from RNA with a 3' RACE protocol and unique molecular identifiers. TCRdb itself ran the 3' RACE reads through MiXCR, one entry per CDR3 protein. The sample shows more than 35,000 distinct CDR3 sequences, around 7% of them seen only once. The source material was CD45RA+ CD4+ T cells from PBMCs, pooled from several time points, sampled from a donor given antiretroviral therapy, either interrupted or continuous. Subset specified: naive CD4+ CD45RA+ CD45RO- T cells. Receptors originate from a pool of human donors with HIV.

There are many counts of this clonotype. V gene TRBV27 combines with J gene TRBJ2-1; TRBD2 might be the D (5 bases). V was pared by 6 bases and J by 7 bases, with 25 bases between. The CDR3 is 17 amino acids. Germline V gene data show CDR1 as MNHEY and CDR2 as SMNVEV (reference sequence). The CDR3 DNA is TGTGCCAGCAGGAATCTTACGCTCCTAGCCCTCCATAATGAGCAGTTCTTC. Its translation: CASRNLTLLALHNEQFF.

The V gene is TRBV5-1, the J gene TRBJ2-5; 10 bases line up with TRBD2. The CDR3 spans 14 residues. The V gene end was trimmed by 4 bases and the J gene end by 4 bases; junction bases not matched to a gene: 4. The germline V gene encodes CDR1 SGHRS and CDR2 YFSETQ. The CDR3 sequence is CASSEGLARETQYF. In nucleotides, the CDR3 is TGCGCCAGCAGCGAGGGACTAGCGAGAGAGACCCAGTACTTC.